This entry lists 17 T cell receptor beta chains sequenced from one sample in a study of cytomegalovirus exposure and HLA in healthy donors. PCR amplification relied on 60 Vbeta primers (plus 13 Jbeta primers). The method was immunoSEQ multiplex PCR; TCRdb's version includes in-frame clones alone and lacks a portion of them. This table has roughly 180,000 clones, 70% to 80% appearing once. The sample taken for sequencing was PBMCs. These receptors were collected from a girl under 18 in good health and CMV-seropositive.

The chain combines TRBV19 with TRBJ1-2; unclear D gene. V was clipped by 2 bases and J by 8 bases, with 18 bases between them. Per the germline V gene, CDR1 is LNHDA and CDR2 is SQIVND (reference sequence). This CDR3 is 15 amino acids long. CDR3 amino acids: CASSIMSGSSQGYTF. The CDR3 region has the DNA TGTGCCAGTAGTATAATGAGTGGGAGTTCTCAAGGCTACACCTTC.

The CDR3 protein is CASSTGVAGELFF. DNA for the CDR3: TGTGCCAGCAGCACAGGGGTTGCCGGGGAGCTGTTTTTT. The gene calls are TRBV7-9 and TRBJ2-2, with 7 bases matching TRBD1. This CDR3 spans 13 amino acids. With 5 bases clipped from V and 6 bases from J, the junction kept 3 bases outside the gene matches. Germline assignment: CDR1 SEHNR and CDR2 FQNEAQ (reference sequence). Full variable domain (remainder filled in from reference TRBV7-9 and TRBJ2-2): DTGVSQNPRHKITKRGQNVTFRCDPISEHNRLYWYRQTLGQGPEFLTYFQNEAQLEKSRLLSDRFSAERPKGSFSTLEIQRTEQGDSAMYLCASSTGVAGELFFGEGSRLTVL.

In DNA form, the CDR3 reads TGTGCCAGCAGCACCGGGACTAGCGGGGGTGGATACAATGAGCAGTTCTTC. Protein product: CASSTGTSGGGYNEQFF. V gene TRBV9 combines with J gene TRBJ2-1, with 14 nucleotides matching TRBD2. V dropped 4 bases and J dropped 4; count of bases not matched to a gene: 7. Germline CDR1 is SGDLS and CDR2 is YYNGEE. The CDR3 sequence is 17 residues long.

The chain carries TRBV5-1 and TRBJ2-7, with TRBD1 matching over 10 bases. V trimming: 0 bases; J trimming: 7 bases; junction bases outside the gene matches: 7. CDR1 is SGHRS and CDR2 is YFSETQ in the germline V gene. The CDR3 loop spans 15 amino acids. The CDR3 protein is CASSLDGTGDLEQYF. The CDR3 coding sequence is TGCGCCAGCAGCTTGGACGGGACAGGGGATTTGGAGCAGTACTTC.

This CDR3 reads CASSLAGVTDTQYF. The CDR3 DNA is TGTGCCAGCAGTCTAGCGGGGGTCACAGATACGCAGTATTTT. This sequence joins TRBV7-9 and TRBJ2-3, with TRBD2 matching 10 bases. Trimming cost V 6 bases and J 2 bases; bases outside gene matches: 2. This CDR3 has 14 amino acids. Germline loops: CDR1 SEHNR, CDR2 FQNEAQ (reference sequence).

V usage is TRBV30 and J usage is TRBJ1-1; D is possibly TRBD1 (5 bases). CDR1 and CDR2 from the germline V gene are GTSNPN and SVGIG (reference sequence). Trimming stripped 0 bases from V and 7 bases from J, with 9 bases between. The CDR3 sequence is 12 residues long. Written as DNA, the CDR3 is TGTGCCTGGAGTGTAATAGGGGTTGAAGCTTTCTTT. Translated, it gives CAWSVIGVEAFF.

This chain joins TRBV7-9 and TRBJ2-3, with 8 bases fitting TRBD1. Germline CDR1 SEHNR, CDR2 FQNEAQ (reference sequence). This CDR3 has 16 residues. Trimming took 1 base from V and 2 from J; bases not matched to a gene: 5. In nucleotides, the CDR3 is TGTGCCAGCAGCTTAGTATCAGGGGGCGTCACAGATACGCAGTATTTT. It translates to CASSLVSGGVTDTQYF.

V usage is TRBV4-3 and J usage is TRBJ1-4; 8 bases match TRBD1. The V segment lost 0 bases and the J segment 8 bases; nucleotides outside the gene matches: 8. The CDR3 spans 16 residues. Germline loops: CDR1 LGHNA, CDR2 YSLEER. The CDR3: CASSQEHPGGGEKLFF. The CDR3 DNA reads TGCGCCAGCAGCCAAGAGCACCCAGGGGGCGGAGAAAAACTGTTTTTT.

This clone was counted a single time. This rearrangement joins TRBV11-2 to TRBJ1-6; TRBD1 might be the D (6 bases). This CDR3 is 15 amino acids long. Germline V gives CDR1 SGHAT, CDR2 FQNNGV. Trimming took off 5 bases at V and 2 bases at J, with 10 bases between the two ends. CDR3 region: CASSLQGTYNSPLHF. CDR3 DNA: TGTGCCAGCAGCCTACAGGGAACCTATAATTCACCCCTCCACTTT.

CDR3 DNA: TGTGCCAGCCGGGCGGGGCCGAACACCGGGGAGCTGTTTTTT. Translating it yields CASRAGPNTGELFF. The chain employs TRBV6-4 and TRBJ2-2; possibly TRBD2 for D (6 bases). Germline CDR1 MRHNA, CDR2 SNTAGT. The V gene lost 8 bases and the J gene lost 0 bases, with 10 bases spanning the gap. This CDR3 spans 14 amino acids.

This clone was counted once. The chain recombines TRBV5-1 with TRBJ1-2; D uncertain. Trimming left V 0 bases short and J 8 bases short, with 11 bases between. The germline CDR1 and CDR2 sequences are SGHRS and YFSETQ. There are 13 residues in the CDR3. The CDR3 region has the DNA TGCGCCAGCAGCTTGGGAGAGGGAAGCGGCTACACCTTC. Its protein is CASSLGEGSGYTF.

This clone was detected a few times. The chain carries TRBV9 and TRBJ1-2; 8 bases match TRBD1. The CDR3 has 15 amino acids. Losses at the gene ends were 3 bases for V and 1 base for J; bases not matched to a gene: 5. Germline CDR1 SGDLS, CDR2 YYNGEE. CDR3 region: CASSAGTGVNYGYTF. DNA of the CDR3: TGTGCCAGCAGCGCCGGGACAGGCGTTAACTATGGCTACACCTTC.

The gene calls are TRBV6-1 and TRBJ1-6; 7 bases line up with TRBD1. Germline loops: CDR1 MNHNS, CDR2 SASEGT. The J segment lost 4 bases and the V segment lost 4 bases, leaving 4 bases of the junction unmatched. The CDR3 has 15 amino acids. The CDR3 region is CASSGRQGYNSPLHF. Written as DNA, the CDR3 is TGTGCCAGCAGTGGTCGACAGGGTTATAATTCACCCCTCCACTTT.

The chain employs TRBV7-2 and TRBJ2-7; 10 bases line up with TRBD2. V shed 3 bases, J shed 5 bases, and the junction held 7 bases outside the gene matches. Germline loops: CDR1 SGHTA, CDR2 FQGNSA. This CDR3 spans 15 amino acids. For the CDR3, the DNA is TGTGCCAGCAGCTTTCTCAGCGGGGGGGCCCACGAGCAGTACTTC. Its protein is CASSFLSGGAHEQYF.

The V call is TRBV6-4, the J call TRBJ1-5, with TRBD1 identical over 7 bases. CDR1 and CDR2 from the germline V gene are MRHNA and SNTAGT. The trim removed 4 bases at V and 4 bases at J, leaving 13 bases unmatched. CDR3 length: 17 amino acids. The CDR3 bases are TGTGCCAGCAGTGTAATTCTTAGGAGGGGGCCGAATCAGCCCCAGCATTTT. Translation gives CASSVILRRGPNQPQHF.

This chain connects TRBV4-3 to TRBJ1-2; D might be TRBD1 (6 bases). Germline V gives CDR1 LGHNA, CDR2 YSLEER. V was clipped by 0 bases and J by 6 bases, with 11 bases between them. This CDR3 is 14 amino acids long. The CDR3 DNA is TGCGCCAGCAGCCAAGACAGGGACAACGATGGCTACACCTTC. It yields the protein CASSQDRDNDGYTF.

This clone came up once. The chain uses TRBV25-1 and TRBJ2-3, with TRBD1 matching over 7 bases. CDR1 and CDR2 (germline): MGHDK, SYGVNS. J was trimmed by 2 bases and V by 10 bases; bases with no gene match: 9. There are 14 residues in the CDR3. The CDR3 region is CANRTGATTDTQYF. The CDR3 nucleotides read TGTGCCAACCGTACAGGGGCCACCACAGATACGCAGTATTTT.